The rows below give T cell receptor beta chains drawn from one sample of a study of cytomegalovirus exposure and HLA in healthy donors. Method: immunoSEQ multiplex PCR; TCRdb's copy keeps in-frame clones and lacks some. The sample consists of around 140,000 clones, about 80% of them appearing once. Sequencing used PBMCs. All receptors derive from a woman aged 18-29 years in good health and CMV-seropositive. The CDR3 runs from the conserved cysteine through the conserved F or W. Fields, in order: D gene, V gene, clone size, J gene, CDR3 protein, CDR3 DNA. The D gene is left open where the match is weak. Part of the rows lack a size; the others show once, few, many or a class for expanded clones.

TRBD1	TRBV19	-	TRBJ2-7	CASSKGQGAPSYEQYF	TGTGCCAGTAGTAAAGGACAGGGCGCGCCCTCCTACGAGCAGTACTTC
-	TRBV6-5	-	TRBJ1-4	CASSYDWTDNEKLFF	TGTGCCAGCAGTTACGATTGGACAGACAATGAAAAACTGTTTTTT
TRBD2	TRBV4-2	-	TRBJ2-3	CASSQDWGGVGGTQYF	TGTGCCAGCAGCCAAGATTGGGGCGGGGTGGGAGGGACGCAGTATTTT
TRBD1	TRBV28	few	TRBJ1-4	CASSSPTGKWHTTNEKLFF	TGTGCCAGCAGTTCCCCGACAGGGAAGTGGCACACAACTAATGAAAAACTGTTTTTT
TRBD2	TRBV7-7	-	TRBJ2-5	CASSGTSGGGETQYF	TGTGCCAGCAGCGGGACTAGCGGGGGGGGAGAGACCCAGTACTTC
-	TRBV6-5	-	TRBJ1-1	CASSSRTATEAFF	TGTGCCAGCAGTTCCAGGACTGCCACTGAAGCTTTCTTT
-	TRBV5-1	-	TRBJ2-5	CASSLFRTEETQYF	TGCGCCAGCAGCTTGTTTAGGACAGAAGAGACCCAGTACTTC
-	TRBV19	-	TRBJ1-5	CASNKGQSNQPQHF	TGTGCCAGTAACAAAGGACAAAGCAATCAGCCCCAGCATTTT
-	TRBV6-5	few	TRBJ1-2	CASRGATNYGYTF	TGTGCCAGCAGGGGGGCGACTAACTATGGCTACACCTTC
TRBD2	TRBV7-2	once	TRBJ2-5	CASSLDSSGVYQETQYF	TGTGCCAGCAGCTTAGATTCTAGCGGGGTGTACCAAGAGACCCAGTACTTC
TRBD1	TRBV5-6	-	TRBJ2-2	CASSLQGDMNTGELFF	TGTGCCAGCAGCTTGCAGGGGGATATGAATACCGGGGAGCTGTTTTTT
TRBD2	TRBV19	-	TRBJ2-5	CASSMVSGGSQETQYF	TGTGCCAGTAGTATGGTTAGCGGGGGGTCTCAAGAGACCCAGTACTTC
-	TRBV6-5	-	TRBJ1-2	CASSFQGNYGYTF	TGTGCCAGCAGTTTCCAGGGAAACTATGGCTACACCTTC
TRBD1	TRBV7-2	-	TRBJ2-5	CASSIALGTGRRETQYF	TGTGCCAGCAGCATAGCCCTCGGGACAGGGAGGCGGGAGACCCAGTACTTC
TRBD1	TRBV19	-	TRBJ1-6	CASSARTGMNSPLHF	TGTGCCAGTAGTGCTCGGACAGGGATGAATTCACCCCTCCACTTT
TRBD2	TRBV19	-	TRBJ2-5	CASSISASGVETQYF	TGTGCCAGTAGTATATCCGCTAGCGGGGTCGAGACCCAGTACTTC
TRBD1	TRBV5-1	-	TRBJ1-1	CASSLLTGAATEAFF	TGCGCCAGCAGCCTACTGACAGGGGCGGCCACTGAAGCTTTCTTT
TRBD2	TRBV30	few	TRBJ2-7	CAWSGRGGYEQYF	TGTGCCTGGAGTGGCCGGGGAGGGTACGAGCAGTACTTC
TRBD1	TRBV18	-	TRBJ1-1	CASSSRQGARNSEAFF	TGTGCCAGCTCATCCCGACAGGGGGCCCGCAATTCTGAAGCTTTCTTT
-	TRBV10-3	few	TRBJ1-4	CASRMWMEGNGNEKLFF	TGTGCCAGCCGCATGTGGATGGAGGGCAACGGTAATGAAAAACTGTTTTTT
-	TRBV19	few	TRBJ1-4	CASSIRGSGNEKLFF	TGTGCCAGTAGTATACGCGGCAGTGGGAATGAAAAACTGTTTTTT
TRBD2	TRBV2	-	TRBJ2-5	CASRKTSGGAGETQYF	TGTGCCAGCAGGAAGACTAGCGGGGGGGCGGGAGAGACCCAGTACTTC
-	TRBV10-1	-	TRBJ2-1	CASSDPRRGGVRGYNEQFF	TGCGCCAGCAGTGACCCCCGGCGTGGAGGAGTACGGGGCTACAATGAGCAGTTCTTC
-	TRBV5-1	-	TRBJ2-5	CASSFQYQETQYF	TGCGCCAGCAGCTTTCAGTACCAAGAGACCCAGTACTTC
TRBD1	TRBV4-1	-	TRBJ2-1	CASSQESGGSYNEQFF	TGCGCCAGCAGCCAAGAATCAGGGGGCTCCTACAATGAGCAGTTCTTC
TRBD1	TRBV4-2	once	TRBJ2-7	CASSPNVRDRGRTEQYF	TGTGCCAGCAGCCCCAACGTCCGGGACAGGGGGCGCACCGAGCAGTACTTC
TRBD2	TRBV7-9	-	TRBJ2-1	CSSSSRTSGGAYYNEQFF	TGTTCCAGCAGCTCTAGGACTAGCGGGGGGGCCTACTACAATGAGCAGTTCTTC
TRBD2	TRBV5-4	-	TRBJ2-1	CASSFSGAIYNEQFF	TGTGCCAGCAGTTTTAGCGGGGCGATCTACAATGAGCAGTTCTTC
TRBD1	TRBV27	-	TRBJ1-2	CASSPGTGLNYGYTF	TGTGCCAGCAGTCCCGGGACAGGACTTAACTATGGCTACACCTTC
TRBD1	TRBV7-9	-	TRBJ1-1	CASSLGGTGETEAFF	TGTGCCAGCAGCTTAGGAGGGACAGGGGAAACTGAAGCTTTCTTT
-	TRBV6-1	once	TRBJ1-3	CASSEATPTPGSSGNTIYF	TGTGCCAGCAGTGAAGCGACTCCTACGCCCGGTAGCTCTGGAAACACCATATATTTT
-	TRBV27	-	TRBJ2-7	CASSWQYSYEQYF	TGTGCCAGCTCATGGCAGTACTCCTACGAGCAGTACTTC
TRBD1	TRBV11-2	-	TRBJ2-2	CASSFRTGANTGELFF	TGTGCCAGCAGCTTTAGGACAGGCGCGAACACCGGGGAGCTGTTTTTT